The 11 T cell receptor beta chains given below trace back to one sample, sequenced in a study of blood T cell repertoires in COVID-19. TCRdb keeps only in-frame clones here, not all; method: immunoSEQ multiplex PCR. Counted here are roughly 200,000 clones, 89% occurring once; the ten biggest clones make up about 7%. The material sequenced was peripheral blood. The source of these receptors is a man in his forties with acute or convalescent COVID-19.

The J gene is TRBJ1-1, the V gene TRBV6-5, with TRBD1 matching 12 bases. Germline CDR1 and CDR2: MNHEY and SVGAGI. V shed 6 bases, J shed 4 bases, and the junction held 3 bases outside the gene matches. The CDR3 consists of 14 residues. The CDR3 DNA follows: TGTGCCAGCAGCCGGGACAGGGGGCGCACTGAAGCTTTCTTT. This encodes CASSRDRGRTEAFF.

This clone was found once. This chain links TRBV28 with TRBJ1-5; no firm D call. CDR1 MDHEN and CDR2 SYDVKM come from the germline V gene. The CDR3 is made up of 13 amino acids. Trimming took off 7 bases at V and 6 bases at J, with 13 bases between the two ends. CDR3 in amino acids: CASTPHHRQPQHF. In DNA form, the CDR3 reads TGTGCCAGCACTCCACATCACCGTCAGCCCCAGCATTTT.

The chain employs TRBV3-1 (or the pseudogene TRBV3-2) and TRBJ1-2; 10 positions agree with TRBD1. J gave up 7 bases and V 6 bases, and 5 bases lay outside the gene matches. The CDR3 totals 13 residues. The V gene's germline CDR1 is LGHDT and CDR2 YNNKEL (reference sequence). The CDR3 nucleotides read TGTGCCAGCAGTCGACAGGGGGCCGGTGGCTACACCTTC. Its protein is CASSRQGAGGYTF.

The chain links TRBV10-3 to TRBJ1-4; D unresolved. CDR3 length: 14 residues. V gave up 2 bases and J gave up 5 bases, with 9 bases separating them. From germline, CDR1 is ENHRY and CDR2 SYGVKD. Here the CDR3 DNA reads TGTGCCATCAGTGAGACCACAGAAAATGAAAAACTGTTTTTT. It specifies CAISETTENEKLFF.

The rearrangement joins TRBV10-1 to TRBJ2-1; a possible D gene is TRBD1 (6 bases). This CDR3 is 13 amino acids long. V lost 2 bases, J lost 11 bases, and 13 bases lay in between. Germline V gives CDR1 WNHNN, CDR2 SYGVQD (reference sequence). CDR3 residues: CASSEGTDRKQFF. The CDR3 region has the DNA TGCGCCAGCAGTGAGGGAACCGACAGGAAGCAGTTCTTC.

The J gene is TRBJ2-3, the V gene TRBV10-3; 9 nucleotides line up with TRBD1. The trim removed 4 bases at V and 2 bases at J, leaving 4 bases unmatched. Germline-derived CDR1 and CDR2 are ENHRY and SYGVKD. The CDR3 is 15 amino acids. The CDR3 is CAISGGQGPTDTQYF. The CDR3 DNA follows: TGTGCCATCAGTGGGGGACAGGGCCCCACAGATACGCAGTATTTT.

A note on this clone: One junction end does not reproduce the germline sequence, and a read error may be involved. This sequence joins TRBV2 and TRBJ2-5; D is ambiguous. This CDR3 spans 13 amino acids. Germline V lookup: CDR1 SNHLY, CDR2 FYNNEI. The CDR3 reads CASCDSELETQYF. For the CDR3, the DNA is TGTGCCAGCTGTGATTCCGAACTAGAGACCCAGTACTTC.

The chain links TRBV4-1 to TRBJ1-2; tentative D call: TRBD1 (5 bases). The CDR3 is 14 amino acids. V lost 5 bases and J 3 bases, leaving 13 bases between the germline ends. Germline-derived CDR1 and CDR2 are MGHRA and YSYEKL. The CDR3 DNA is TGCGCCAGCAGCTTTGATCGGGGGGACTATGGCTACACCTTC. As protein: CASSFDRGDYGYTF.

As concerns this clone: Other nucleotide sequences in the sample specify the same CDR3. The chain uses TRBV5-1 and TRBJ1-1, with 7 bases aligning to TRBD1. The J segment lost 1 base and the V segment lost 4 bases, leaving 4 bases of the junction unmatched. Germline CDR1 is SGHRS and CDR2 is YFSETQ. CDR3 length: 14 residues. CDR3 sequence (DNA): TGCGCCAGCAGCCGGGGACAGTCGAACACTGAAGCTTTCTTT. Residues: CASSRGQSNTEAFF.

The V and J genes are TRBV18 and TRBJ2-3, with no clear D. The CDR3 sequence is 14 residues long. The germline V gene encodes CDR1 KGHSH and CDR2 LQKENI. V lost 3 bases and J lost 3, with 10 bases in between. CDR3 nucleotides: TGTGCCAGCTCACCTCGCGCCGGGACAGATACGCAGTATTTT. It encodes CASSPRAGTDTQYF.

J is TRBJ1-2 and V is TRBV18; the D gene is possibly TRBD1 (6 bases). This CDR3 has 17 amino acids. Trimming stripped 3 bases from V and 0 bases from J, with 17 bases between. Germline values: CDR1 KGHSH, CDR2 LQKENI. The CDR3 region is CASSPVSQGTSNYGYTF. The CDR3 DNA follows: TGTGCCAGCTCACCCGTTAGCCAGGGGACCTCTAACTATGGCTACACCTTC.